These T cell receptor beta chains were read from a single sample in a study of blood T cell repertoires in COVID-19. Sequenced by immunoSEQ multiplex PCR; TCRdb stores in-frame clones only, minus some. Seen here are fewer than 40,000 clones, 75% to 85% observed once, and the top ten hold under 9.5%. Sequencing used peripheral blood. Receptors were obtained from a man older than 75 with active COVID-19. CDR3s include the opening cysteine and the closing phenylalanine or tryptophan. The D gene is left open where the match is weak. The size entry is marked missing in some rows and otherwise reads once, few, many or a size class.

D gene	V gene	CDR3 length	J gene	clone size	CDR3 protein	CDR3 DNA
TRBD1	TRBV12-3/TRBV12-4	13	TRBJ1-1	NA	CASSRQGYTEAFF	TGTGCCAGCAGTCGACAGGGTTACACTGAAGCTTTCTTT
TRBD2	TRBV6-5	16	TRBJ2-7	NA	CASSYSTWRGAYEQYF	TGTGCCAGCAGTTACTCGACCTGGCGGGGGGCCTACGAGCAGTACTTC
NA	TRBV14	11	TRBJ2-7	NA	CASSRLYEQYF	TGTGCCAGCAGCCGTCTCTACGAGCAGTACTTC
TRBD2	TRBV13	13	TRBJ2-1	NA	CASSPRGGVEQFF	TGTGCCAGCAGCCCCCGCGGGGGGGTCGAGCAGTTCTTC
NA	TRBV11-2	12	TRBJ2-1	NA	CASSGGSNEQFF	TGTGCCAGCAGCGGAGGGAGCAATGAGCAGTTCTTC
NA	TRBV21-1	22	TRBJ1-4	once	CASSKGLRKFRDRLATNEKLFF	TGTGCCAGCAGCAAAGGGCTTAGAAAATTCCGGGACAGATTGGCAACTAATGAAAAACTGTTTTTT
TRBD1	TRBV5-6	15	TRBJ1-2	NA	CASSTTGAGNYGYTF	TGTGCCAGCAGCACCACAGGGGCTGGTAACTATGGCTACACCTTC
NA	TRBV9	16	TRBJ1-6	NA	CASSVSHGFSGSPLHF	TGTGCCAGCAGCGTATCTCATGGCTTCTCGGGATCACCCCTCCACTTT
NA	TRBV29-1	14	TRBJ1-2	NA	CSVEERRGGYGYTF	TGCAGCGTTGAAGAGCGAAGGGGAGGGTATGGCTACACCTTC
NA	TRBV28	14	TRBJ1-4	NA	CASSLRRGNEKLFF	TGTGCCAGCAGTCTACGCCGGGGGAATGAAAAACTGTTTTTT
TRBD2	TRBV7-2	14	TRBJ2-7	NA	CASRPSSGSYEQYF	TGTGCCAGCAGGCCTTCTAGCGGCTCCTACGAGCAGTACTTC
TRBD1	TRBV28	16	TRBJ1-4	NA	CASSAARQGAREKLFF	TGTGCCAGCAGTGCCGCTCGACAGGGTGCGCGTGAAAAACTGTTTTTT
TRBD1	TRBV7-2	14	TRBJ2-7	NA	CASSIDRGFYEQYF	TGTGCCAGCAGCATCGACAGGGGTTTTTACGAGCAGTACTTC
NA	TRBV5-1	14	TRBJ2-1	NA	CASSPDGVSNEQFF	TGCGCCAGCAGCCCCGACGGGGTGAGCAATGAGCAGTTCTTC
TRBD1	TRBV27	17	TRBJ1-1	NA	CASSPTPGQKLNTEAFF	TGTGCCAGCAGTCCGACCCCGGGACAGAAGTTGAACACTGAAGCTTTCTTT
NA	TRBV25-1	15	TRBJ2-7	NA	CASSDKRGLGYEQYF	TGTGCCAGCAGTGATAAACGCGGATTAGGCTACGAGCAGTACTTC
TRBD2	TRBV3-1/TRBV3-2	14	TRBJ2-7	NA	CASSQDSSGYEQYF	TGTGCCAGCAGCCAAGATTCTAGCGGATACGAGCAGTACTTC
NA	TRBV18	15	TRBJ1-3	NA	CASSTSQGSGNTIYF	TGTGCCAGCTCAACTTCGCAGGGCTCTGGAAACACCATATATTTT
TRBD2	TRBV7-2	16	TRBJ2-7	NA	CASSFPAGGRSYEQYF	TGTGCCAGCAGCTTCCCAGCGGGGGGCCGCTCCTACGAGCAGTACTTC
TRBD1	TRBV19	17	TRBJ1-2	NA	CASSIPFRDSANYGYTF	TGTGCCAGTAGTATCCCGTTCCGGGACAGCGCTAACTATGGCTACACCTTC
TRBD1	TRBV14	13	TRBJ2-3	NA	CASGRQGVDTQYF	TGTGCCAGCGGCAGACAGGGGGTTGATACGCAGTATTTT
TRBD1	TRBV18	14	TRBJ1-2	NA	CASSPLGQNYGYTF	TGTGCCAGCTCACCACTGGGACAGAACTATGGCTACACCTTC
TRBD2	TRBV5-4	13	TRBJ2-3	once	CASSVGTSGLSYF	TGTGCCAGCAGCGTCGGGACTAGCGGCCTATCGTATTTT
NA	TRBV2	17	TRBJ1-6	NA	CASSERLGPGANSPLHF	TGTGCCAGCAGTGAACGGTTAGGGCCAGGGGCTAATTCACCCCTCCACTTT
TRBD2	TRBV5-1	19	TRBJ2-5	NA	CASNGTSGGLSCLQETQYF	TGCGCCAGCAACGGGACTAGCGGGGGGCTTTCGTGCCTACAAGAGACCCAGTACTTC
NA	TRBV2	11	TRBJ2-7	NA	CASGQTYEQYF	TGTGCCAGCGGACAGACGTACGAGCAGTACTTC
TRBD1	TRBV5-4	13	TRBJ1-1	NA	CASSQGVNTEAFF	TGTGCCAGCAGCCAGGGGGTGAACACTGAAGCTTTCTTT
TRBD1	TRBV6-2/TRBV6-3	15	TRBJ1-5	NA	CASSYSGDRGQPQHF	TGTGCCAGCAGTTACTCGGGGGACAGGGGTCAGCCCCAGCATTTT
NA	TRBV3-1/TRBV3-2	17	TRBJ1-3	NA	CASSQDRTPNTGNTIYF	TGTGCCAGCAGCCAAGATCGGACACCTAATACTGGAAACACCATATATTTT
NA	TRBV14	13	TRBJ1-1	once	CASSQGSGTEAFF	TGTGCCAGCAGCCAAGGCTCGGGAACTGAAGCTTTCTTT
NA	TRBV10-3	14	TRBJ1-1	NA	CAISSPTMNTEAFF	TGTGCCATCAGTAGCCCGACAATGAACACTGAAGCTTTCTTT
TRBD1	TRBV6-5	15	TRBJ1-3	NA	CASSRQGEIGNTIYF	TGTGCCAGCAGTCGACAGGGGGAAATTGGAAACACCATATATTTT
NA	TRBV10-3	17	TRBJ2-2	NA	CAIGDSRASRGTGELFF	TGTGCCATCGGAGACAGCCGGGCCTCCCGCGGCACCGGGGAGCTGTTTTTT